The source of this TCR beta chain is a study of blood T cell repertoires in COVID-19. Looking at the study overall: Researchers got acute and convalescent COVID-19 samples from the United States, Italy and Spain. Sources were T cells, B-cell-depleted T cells, or PBMCs; the material itself was cDNA or gDNA.

Per the original data handling: Using reference gene primer amplification, nucleated cell counts were estimated. Sequenced by immunoSEQ multiplex PCR; TCRdb stores in-frame clones only, minus some. That table is the source of V, J and clone size, and D and trimming were worked out from the DNA. The sample contains a few hundred thousand clones, around 91% of which appear only once. Sample: peripheral blood. This TCR derives from a woman between 40 and 55 years old with COVID-19, enrolled during active disease.

In DNA form, the CDR3 reads TGTGCCTGGAGTGCTCTGGGAGGGCAAGGAGATACGCAGTATTTT. Its translation is CAWSALGGQGDTQYF. The chain employs TRBV30 and TRBJ2-3; TRBD2 matches at 7 bases. The CDR3 has 15 amino acids. Germline V gene data show CDR1 as GTSNPN and CDR2 as SVGIG (reference sequence). The V and J ends lost 1 base and 5 bases, in that order; junction bases with no gene match: 9.